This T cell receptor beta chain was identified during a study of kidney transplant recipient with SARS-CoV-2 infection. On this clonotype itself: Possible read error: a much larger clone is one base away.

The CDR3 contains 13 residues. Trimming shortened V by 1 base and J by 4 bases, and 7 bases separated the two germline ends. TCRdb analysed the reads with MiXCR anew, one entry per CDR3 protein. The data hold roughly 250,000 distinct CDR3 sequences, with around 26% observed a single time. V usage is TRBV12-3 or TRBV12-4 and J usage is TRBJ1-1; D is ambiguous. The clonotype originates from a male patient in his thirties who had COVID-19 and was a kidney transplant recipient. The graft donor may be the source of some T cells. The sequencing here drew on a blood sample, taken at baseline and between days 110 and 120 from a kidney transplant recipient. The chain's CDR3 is CASSLVPSTEAFF. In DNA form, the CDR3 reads TGTGCCAGCAGTTTAGTACCGAGCACTGAAGCTTTCTTT.